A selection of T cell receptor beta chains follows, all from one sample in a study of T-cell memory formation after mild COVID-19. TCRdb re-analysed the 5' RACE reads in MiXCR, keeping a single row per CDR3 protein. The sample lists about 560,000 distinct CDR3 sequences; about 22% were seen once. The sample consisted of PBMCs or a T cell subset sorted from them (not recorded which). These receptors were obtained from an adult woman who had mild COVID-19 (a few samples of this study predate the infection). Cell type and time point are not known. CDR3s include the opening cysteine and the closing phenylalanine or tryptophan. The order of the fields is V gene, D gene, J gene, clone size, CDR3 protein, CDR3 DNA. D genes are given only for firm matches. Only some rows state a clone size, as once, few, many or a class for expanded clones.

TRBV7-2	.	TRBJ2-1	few	CASSLAQGGGEQFF	TGTGCCAGCAGCTTAGCGCAGGGAGGAGGGGAGCAGTTCTTC
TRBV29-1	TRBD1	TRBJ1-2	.	CSVQTGDYGYTF	TGCAGCGTTCAAACAGGGGACTATGGCTACACCTTC
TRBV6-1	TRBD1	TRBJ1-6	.	CASTGTASSSSYNSPLHF	TGTGCCAGCACCGGGACAGCGAGCTCGAGCTCCTATAATTCACCCCTCCACTTT
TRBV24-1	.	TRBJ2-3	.	CATSDLRDSTDTQYF	TGTGCCACCAGTGATTTGCGGGACAGCACAGATACGCAGTATTTT
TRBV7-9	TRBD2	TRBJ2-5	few	CASSSEREGQETQYF	TGTGCCAGCAGCTCGGAGCGGGAGGGCCAAGAGACCCAGTACTTC
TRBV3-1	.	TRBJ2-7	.	CASSRGEIYEQYF	TGTGCCAGCAGCCGCGGGGAGATCTACGAGCAGTACTTC
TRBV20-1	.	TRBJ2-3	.	CSAEHRLTDTQYF	TGCAGTGCCGAGCACAGGCTCACAGATACGCAGTATTTT
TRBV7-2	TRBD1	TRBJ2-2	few	CASSTGTGTGELFF	TGTGCCAGCAGCACTGGGACAGGCACCGGGGAGCTGTTTTTT
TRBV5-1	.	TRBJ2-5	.	CASSLVRGASQETQYF	TGCGCCAGCAGCTTGGTAAGAGGGGCGAGTCAAGAGACCCAGTACTTC
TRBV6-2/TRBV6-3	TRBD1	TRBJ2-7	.	CASSPSAGGRDYEQYF	TGTGCCAGCAGTCCCTCCGCAGGGGGAAGGGACTACGAGCAGTACTTC
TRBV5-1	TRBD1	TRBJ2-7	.	CASSTTGGHYEQYF	TGCGCCAGCAGCACAACAGGGGGGCACTACGAGCAGTACTTC
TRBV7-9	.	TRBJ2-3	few	CASRHLKGQGEDTQYF	TGTGCCAGCCGACACCTTAAGGGGCAAGGGGAGGATACGCAGTATTTT
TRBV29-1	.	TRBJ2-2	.	CSVVKSGELFF	TGCAGCGTCGTAAAGAGCGGGGAGCTGTTTTTT
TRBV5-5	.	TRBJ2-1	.	CASSLDSEQFF	TGTGCCAGCAGCTTGGATAGTGAGCAGTTCTTC
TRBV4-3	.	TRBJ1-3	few	CASSQTAGNTIYF	TGCGCCAGCAGCCAAACCGCAGGAAACACCATATATTTT
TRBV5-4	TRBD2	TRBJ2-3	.	CASSLSSGGGADTKYF	TGTGCCAGCAGCTTATCTAGCGGGGGGGGCGCAGATACTAAGTATTTT
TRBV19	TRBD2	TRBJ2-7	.	CASSTAGGIYEQYF	TGTGCCAGTAGTACGGCGGGAGGTATCTACGAGCAGTACTTC
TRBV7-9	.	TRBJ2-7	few	CASSASGPSEQYF	TGTGCCAGCAGCGCATCGGGCCCATCCGAGCAGTACTTC
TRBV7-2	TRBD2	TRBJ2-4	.	CASSSTGLAGAMGYF	TGTGCCAGCAGCTCCACGGGACTAGCGGGAGCCATGGGGTACTTC
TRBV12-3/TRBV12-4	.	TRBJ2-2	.	CASSLPGARGTGELFF	TGTGCCAGCAGCCTACCGGGTGCGCGGGGAACCGGGGAGCTGTTTTTT
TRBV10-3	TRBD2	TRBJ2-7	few	CAVSGGSGSQYEQYF	TGTGCCGTCAGCGGGGGAAGCGGGAGCCAGTACGAGCAGTACTTC
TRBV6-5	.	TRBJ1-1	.	CASTSLSGAFF	TGTGCCAGCACCAGCTTATCAGGTGCTTTCTTT
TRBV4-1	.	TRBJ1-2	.	CASSQEEGGAYGYTF	TGCGCCAGCAGCCAAGAAGAGGGAGGGGCCTATGGCTACACCTTC
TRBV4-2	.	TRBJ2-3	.	CASSQDSEGIQQYF	TGTGCCAGCAGCCAAGATTCGGAGGGGATTCAACAGTATTTT
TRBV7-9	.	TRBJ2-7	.	CASSLAELAVSYEQYF	TGTGCCAGCAGCTTAGCGGAACTAGCTGTCTCCTACGAGCAGTACTTC
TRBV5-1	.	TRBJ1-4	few	CASSNTGQTNEKLFF	TGCGCCAGCAGCAATACAGGGCAAACTAATGAAAAACTGTTTTTT
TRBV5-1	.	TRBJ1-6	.	CASSLDRADNSPLHF	TGCGCCAGCAGCTTGGACAGGGCTGATAATTCACCCCTCCACTTT
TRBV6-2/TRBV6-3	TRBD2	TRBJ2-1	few	CASSPGLAADEQFF	TGTGCCAGCAGCCCCGGACTAGCCGCCGATGAGCAGTTCTTC
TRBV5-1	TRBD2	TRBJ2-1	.	CASSLLAGGRLNEQFF	TGCGCCAGCAGCTTGTTAGCGGGGGGGCGACTGAATGAGCAGTTCTTC
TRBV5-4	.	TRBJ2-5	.	CASSGGGDLQETQYF	TGTGCCAGCAGCGGAGGGGGGGACCTCCAAGAGACCCAGTACTTC
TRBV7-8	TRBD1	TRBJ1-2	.	CASSIGTGNYGYTF	TGTGCCAGCAGCATAGGGACAGGGAACTATGGCTACACCTTC
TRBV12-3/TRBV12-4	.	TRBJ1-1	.	CASSRRQLNTEAFF	TGTGCCAGCAGCCGAAGACAGTTGAACACTGAAGCTTTCTTT
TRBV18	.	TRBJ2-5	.	CASSPSMETQYF	TGTGCCAGCTCCCCCTCAATGGAGACCCAGTACTTC
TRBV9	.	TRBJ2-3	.	CASSVGPMLGADTQYF	TGTGCCAGCAGCGTAGGACCCATGTTAGGGGCAGATACGCAGTATTTT
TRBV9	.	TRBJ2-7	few	CASSVEGGVHPYEQYF	TGTGCCAGCAGCGTAGAGGGGGGGGTGCACCCCTACGAGCAGTACTTC
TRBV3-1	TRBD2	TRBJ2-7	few	CASSQDVGSGRNEQYF	TGTGCCAGCAGCCAAGATGTCGGTAGCGGGAGAAACGAGCAGTACTTC
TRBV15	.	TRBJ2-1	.	CATSRPRPGGYEQFF	TGTGCCACCAGCAGACCTCGACCAGGCGGGTATGAGCAGTTCTTC
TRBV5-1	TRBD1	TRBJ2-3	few	CASSSDRVADTQYF	TGCGCCAGCAGCTCCGACAGGGTGGCAGATACGCAGTATTTT
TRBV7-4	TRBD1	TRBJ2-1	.	CASSLGGQGPYNEQFF	TGTGCCAGCAGCTTAGGGGGACAGGGCCCGTACAATGAGCAGTTCTTC
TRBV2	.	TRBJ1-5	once	CASSERLNINQPQHF	TGTGCCAGCAGTGAACGTCTGAACATCAATCAGCCCCAGCATTTT
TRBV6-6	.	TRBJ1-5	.	CASSYISGVAQPQHF	TGTGCCAGCAGTTACATCAGTGGGGTTGCTCAGCCCCAGCATTTT